The present T cell receptor beta chain was sequenced within a study of vaccination effects on CD4 cells after COVID-19. Findings and caveats of the study: Infection-derived and vaccine-derived clones contracted markedly late after vaccination. Only a few convalescent patients and no early post-infection timepoints featured in the study.

Before sequencing took place, the ViraFEST assay used viral peptide pools to expand antigen-specific CD4+ T cells. It was after approximately 10 days of culture that CD4+ T cells were isolated. People in the vaccine group had not been infected with SARS-CoV-2 before, and their nucleocapsid antibodies were negative. Researchers reported culturing 2.1 million or so PBMC in each well, adding approximately 10 IU/ml IL-2 and about 9.6 ug/ml peptides. Replacing half the medium with IL-2 medium was done on days 3 and 7. The table lists this clone with a few counts. Its antigen remains unknown. Trimming took off 6 bases at V and 7 bases at J, with 9 bases between the two ends. This CDR3 is 11 amino acids long. Germline V gene sequence: CDR1 SNHLY, CDR2 FYNNEI. Method: immunoSEQ multiplex PCR; TCRdb's copy keeps in-frame clones and lacks some. In the table there are more than 40,000 clones, 70% to 80% of which are singletons.

The rearrangement joins TRBV2 to TRBJ1-2; no clear D. The sequence derives from a human donor who received a COVID-19 vaccine. The sample was CD4+ T cells from PBMCs cultured with SARS-CoV-2 spike peptides, taken before COVID-19 vaccination. The CDR3 is CASSGRIGYTF. The CDR3 nucleotides are TGTGCCAGCAGCGGACGGATTGGCTACACCTTC.